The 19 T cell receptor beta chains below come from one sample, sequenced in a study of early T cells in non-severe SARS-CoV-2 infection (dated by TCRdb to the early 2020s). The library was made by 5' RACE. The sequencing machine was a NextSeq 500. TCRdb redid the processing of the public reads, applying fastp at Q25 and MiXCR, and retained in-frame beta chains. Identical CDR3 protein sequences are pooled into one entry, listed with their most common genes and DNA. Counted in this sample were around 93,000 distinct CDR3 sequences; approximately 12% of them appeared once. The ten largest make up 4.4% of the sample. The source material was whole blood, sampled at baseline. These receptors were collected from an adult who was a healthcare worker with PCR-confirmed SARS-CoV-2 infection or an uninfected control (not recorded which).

The CDR3 is CASSFRGGSSYNEQFF. The DNA for the CDR3 is TGCGCCAGCAGCTTTCGCGGGGGCAGCTCCTACAATGAGCAGTTCTTC. This rearrangement joins TRBV5-1 to TRBJ2-1; D perhaps matches TRBD2 (7 bases). Trimming cost V 2 bases and J 0 bases, with 12 bases left between them. CDR3 length equals 16 residues. Germline loops: CDR1 SGHRS, CDR2 YFSETQ.

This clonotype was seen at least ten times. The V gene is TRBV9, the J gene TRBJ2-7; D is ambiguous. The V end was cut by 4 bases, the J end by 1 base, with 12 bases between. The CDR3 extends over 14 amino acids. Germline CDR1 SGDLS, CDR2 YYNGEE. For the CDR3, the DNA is TGTGCCAGCAGCCCAGAGGTAGGATCCTACGAGCAGTACTTC. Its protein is CASSPEVGSYEQYF.

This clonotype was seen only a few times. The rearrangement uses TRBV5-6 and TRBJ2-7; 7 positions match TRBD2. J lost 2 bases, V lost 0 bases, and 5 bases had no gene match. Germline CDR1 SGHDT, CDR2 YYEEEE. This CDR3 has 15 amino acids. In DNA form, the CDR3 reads TGTGCCAGCAGCTTGGAGACGGGAGGAGCCTACGAGCAGTACTTC. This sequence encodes CASSLETGGAYEQYF.

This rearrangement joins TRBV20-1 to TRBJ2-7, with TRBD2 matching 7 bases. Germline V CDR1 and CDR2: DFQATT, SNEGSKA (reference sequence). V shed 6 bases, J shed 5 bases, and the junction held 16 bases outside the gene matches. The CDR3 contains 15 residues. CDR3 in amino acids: CSAVYPGTKPNEQYF. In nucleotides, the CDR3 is TGCAGTGCCGTTTACCCCGGGACTAAGCCCAACGAGCAGTACTTC.

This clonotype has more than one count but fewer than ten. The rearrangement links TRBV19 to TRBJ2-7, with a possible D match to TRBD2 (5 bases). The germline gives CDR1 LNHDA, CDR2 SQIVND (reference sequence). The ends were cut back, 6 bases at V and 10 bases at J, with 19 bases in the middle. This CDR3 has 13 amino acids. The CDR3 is CASSPLTASPQYF. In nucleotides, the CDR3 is TGTGCCAGTAGCCCCCTTACTGCTAGCCCACAGTACTTC.

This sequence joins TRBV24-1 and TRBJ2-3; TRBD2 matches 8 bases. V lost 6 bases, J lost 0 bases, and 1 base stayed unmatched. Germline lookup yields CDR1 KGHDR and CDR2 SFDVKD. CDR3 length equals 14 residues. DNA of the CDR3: TGTGCCACCAGTCGCGGGGGGAGCACAGATACGCAGTATTTT. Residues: CATSRGGSTDTQYF.

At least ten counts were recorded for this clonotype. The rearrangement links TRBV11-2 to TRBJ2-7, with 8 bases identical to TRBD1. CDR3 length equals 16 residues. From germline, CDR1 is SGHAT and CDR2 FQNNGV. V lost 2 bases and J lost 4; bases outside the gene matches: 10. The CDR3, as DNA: TGTGCCAGCAGCTTACTCCAGACAGGGGAGAGGTACGAGCAGTACTTC. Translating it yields CASSLLQTGERYEQYF.

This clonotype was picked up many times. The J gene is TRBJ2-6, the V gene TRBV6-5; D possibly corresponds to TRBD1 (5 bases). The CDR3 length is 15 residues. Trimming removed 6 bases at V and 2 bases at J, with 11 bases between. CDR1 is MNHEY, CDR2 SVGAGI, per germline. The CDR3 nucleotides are TGTGCCAGCAGCCCAGACAGAGCTGGGGCCAACGTCCTGACTTTC. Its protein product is CASSPDRAGANVLTF.

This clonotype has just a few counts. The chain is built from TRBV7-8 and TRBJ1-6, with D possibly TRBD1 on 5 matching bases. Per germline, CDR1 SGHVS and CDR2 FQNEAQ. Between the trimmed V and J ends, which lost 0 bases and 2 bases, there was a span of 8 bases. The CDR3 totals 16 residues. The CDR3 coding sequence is TGTGCCAGCAGCTTAGCGTTGGGGGCCTATAATTCACCCCTCCACTTT. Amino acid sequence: CASSLALGAYNSPLHF.

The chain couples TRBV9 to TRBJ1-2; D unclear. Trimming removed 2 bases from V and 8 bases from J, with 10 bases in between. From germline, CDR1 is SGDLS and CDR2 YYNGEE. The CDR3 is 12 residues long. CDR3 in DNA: TGTGCCAGCAGCGTGAGTGATGGCGGCTACACCTTC. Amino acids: CASSVSDGGYTF.

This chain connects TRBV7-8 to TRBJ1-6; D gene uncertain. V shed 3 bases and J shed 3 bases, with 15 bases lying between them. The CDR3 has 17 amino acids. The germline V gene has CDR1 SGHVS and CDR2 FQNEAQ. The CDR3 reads CASSLRGQAFYNSPLHF. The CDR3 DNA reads TGTGCCAGCAGCTTGAGAGGGCAGGCGTTCTATAATTCACCCCTCCACTTT.

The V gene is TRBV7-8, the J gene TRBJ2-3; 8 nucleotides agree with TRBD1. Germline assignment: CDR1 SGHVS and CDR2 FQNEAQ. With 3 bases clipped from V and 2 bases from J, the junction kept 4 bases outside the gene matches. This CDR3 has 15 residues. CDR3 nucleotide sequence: TGTGCCAGCAGCTTCGGACAGGGCTTCACAGATACGCAGTATTTT. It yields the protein CASSFGQGFTDTQYF.

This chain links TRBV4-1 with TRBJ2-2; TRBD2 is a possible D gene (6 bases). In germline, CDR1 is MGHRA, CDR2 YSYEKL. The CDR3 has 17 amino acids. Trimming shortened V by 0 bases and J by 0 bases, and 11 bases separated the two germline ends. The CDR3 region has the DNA TGCGCCAGCAGCCAAGATAACGGGGGTGCGAACACCGGGGAGCTGTTTTTT. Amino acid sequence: CASSQDNGGANTGELFF.

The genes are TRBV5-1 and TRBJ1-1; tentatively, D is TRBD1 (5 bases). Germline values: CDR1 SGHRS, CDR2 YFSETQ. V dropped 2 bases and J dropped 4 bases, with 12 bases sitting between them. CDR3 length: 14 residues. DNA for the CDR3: TGCGCCAGCAGCTTAGGAGGGGCACTCACTGAAGCTTTCTTT. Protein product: CASSLGGALTEAFF.

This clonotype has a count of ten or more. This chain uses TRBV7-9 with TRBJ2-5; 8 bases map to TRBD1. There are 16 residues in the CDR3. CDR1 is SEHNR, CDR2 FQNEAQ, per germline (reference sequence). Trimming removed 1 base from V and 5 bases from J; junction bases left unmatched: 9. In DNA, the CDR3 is TGTGCCAGCAGCTTAGGGACTCTGCCAGGGGGCGAGACCCAGTACTTC. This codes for CASSLGTLPGGETQYF.

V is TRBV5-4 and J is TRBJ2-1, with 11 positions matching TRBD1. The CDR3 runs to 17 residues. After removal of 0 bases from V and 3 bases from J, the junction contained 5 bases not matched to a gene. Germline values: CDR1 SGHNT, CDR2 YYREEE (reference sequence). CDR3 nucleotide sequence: TGTGCCAGCAGCTTGGGGGACAGGGGGACATACTACAATGAGCAGTTCTTC. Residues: CASSLGDRGTYYNEQFF.

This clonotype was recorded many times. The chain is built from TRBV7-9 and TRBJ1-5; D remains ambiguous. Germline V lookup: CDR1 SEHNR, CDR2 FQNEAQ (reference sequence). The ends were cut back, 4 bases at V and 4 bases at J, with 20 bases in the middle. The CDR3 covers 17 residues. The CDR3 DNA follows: TGTGCCAGCAGCTCCCGCACCTTGAGGGTGGAGAATCAGCCCCAGCATTTT. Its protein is CASSSRTLRVENQPQHF.

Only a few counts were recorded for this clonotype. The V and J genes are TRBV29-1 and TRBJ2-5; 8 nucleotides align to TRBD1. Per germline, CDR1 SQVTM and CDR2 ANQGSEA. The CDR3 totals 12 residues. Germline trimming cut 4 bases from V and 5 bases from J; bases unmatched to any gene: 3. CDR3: CSVGQGQETQYF. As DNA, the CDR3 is TGCAGCGTTGGACAGGGGCAGGAGACCCAGTACTTC. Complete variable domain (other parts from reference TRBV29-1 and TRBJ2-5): SAVISQKPSRDICQRGTSLTIQCQVDSQVTMMFWYRQQPGQSLTLIATANQGSEATYESGFVIDKFPISRPNLTFSTLTVSNMSPEDSSIYLCSVGQGQETQYFGPGTRLLVL.

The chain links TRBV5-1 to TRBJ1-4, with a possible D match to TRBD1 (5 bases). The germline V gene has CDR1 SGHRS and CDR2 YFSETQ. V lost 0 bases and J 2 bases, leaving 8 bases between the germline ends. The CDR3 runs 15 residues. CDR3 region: CASSLEGRTNEKLFF. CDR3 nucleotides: TGCGCCAGCAGCTTGGAGGGGAGGACTAATGAAAAACTGTTTTTT.